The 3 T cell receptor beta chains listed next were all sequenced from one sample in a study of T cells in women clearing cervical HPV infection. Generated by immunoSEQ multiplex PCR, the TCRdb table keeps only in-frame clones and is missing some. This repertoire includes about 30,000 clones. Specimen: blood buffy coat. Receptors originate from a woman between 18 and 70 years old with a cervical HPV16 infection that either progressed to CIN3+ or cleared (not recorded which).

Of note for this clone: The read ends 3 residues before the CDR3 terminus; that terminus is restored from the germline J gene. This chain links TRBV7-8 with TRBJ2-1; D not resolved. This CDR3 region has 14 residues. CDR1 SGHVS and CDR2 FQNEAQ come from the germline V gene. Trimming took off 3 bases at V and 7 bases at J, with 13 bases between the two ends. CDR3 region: CASSFETQSNEQFF. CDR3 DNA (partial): TGTGCCAGCAGCTTCGAGACTCAATCGAATGAG.

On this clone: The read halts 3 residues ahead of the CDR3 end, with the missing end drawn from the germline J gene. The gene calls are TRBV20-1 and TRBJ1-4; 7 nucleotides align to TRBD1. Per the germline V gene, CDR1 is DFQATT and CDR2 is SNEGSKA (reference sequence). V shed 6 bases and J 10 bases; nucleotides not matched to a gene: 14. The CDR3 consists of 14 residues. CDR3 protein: CSATSTGYRGKLFF. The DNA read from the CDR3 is TGCAGTGCAACCTCGACAGGGTATAGAGGAAAA.

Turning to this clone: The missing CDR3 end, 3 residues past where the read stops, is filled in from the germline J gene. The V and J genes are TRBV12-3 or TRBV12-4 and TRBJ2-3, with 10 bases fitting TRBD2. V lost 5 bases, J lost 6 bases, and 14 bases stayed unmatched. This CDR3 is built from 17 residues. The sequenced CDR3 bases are TGTGCCAGCAGTCCCTCCACTCTAGCGGGAGTCATGGATACG. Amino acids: CASSPSTLAGVMDT. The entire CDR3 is CASSPSTLAGVMDTQYF.